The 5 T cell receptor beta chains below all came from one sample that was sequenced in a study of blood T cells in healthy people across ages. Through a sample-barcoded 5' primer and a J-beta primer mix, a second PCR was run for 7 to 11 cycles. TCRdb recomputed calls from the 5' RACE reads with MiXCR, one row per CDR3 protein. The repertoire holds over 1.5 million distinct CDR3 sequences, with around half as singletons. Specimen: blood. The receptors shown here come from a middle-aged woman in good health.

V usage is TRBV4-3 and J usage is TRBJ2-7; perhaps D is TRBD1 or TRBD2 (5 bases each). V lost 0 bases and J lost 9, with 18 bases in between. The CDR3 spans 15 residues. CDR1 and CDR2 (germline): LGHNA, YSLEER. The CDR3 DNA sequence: TGCGCCAGCAGCCAAGAGGGGACCGGGCCCCAGGGGCAGTACTTC. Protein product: CASSQEGTGPQGQYF.

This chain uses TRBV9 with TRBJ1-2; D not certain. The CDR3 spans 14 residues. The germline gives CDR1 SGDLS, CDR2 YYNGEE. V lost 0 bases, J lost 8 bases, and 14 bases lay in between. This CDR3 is CASSVAPRGVGYTF. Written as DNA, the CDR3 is TGTGCCAGCAGCGTAGCCCCTCGGGGAGTGGGCTACACCTTC.

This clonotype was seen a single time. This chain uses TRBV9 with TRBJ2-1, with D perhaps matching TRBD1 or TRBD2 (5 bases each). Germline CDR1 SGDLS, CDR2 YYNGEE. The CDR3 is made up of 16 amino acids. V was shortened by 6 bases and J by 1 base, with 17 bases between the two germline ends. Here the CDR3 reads CASTKCGGRSYNEQFF. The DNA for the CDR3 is TGTGCCAGCACCAAATGTGGGGGACGGTCCTACAATGAGCAGTTCTTC.

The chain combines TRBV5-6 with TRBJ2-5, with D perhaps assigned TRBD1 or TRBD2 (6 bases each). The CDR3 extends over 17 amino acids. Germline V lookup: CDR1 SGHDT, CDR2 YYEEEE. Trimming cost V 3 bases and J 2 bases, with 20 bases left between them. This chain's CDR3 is CASSSLAVRQGQETQYF. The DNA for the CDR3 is TGTGCCAGCAGCTCATTAGCGGTACGCCAGGGGCAAGAGACCCAGTACTTC.

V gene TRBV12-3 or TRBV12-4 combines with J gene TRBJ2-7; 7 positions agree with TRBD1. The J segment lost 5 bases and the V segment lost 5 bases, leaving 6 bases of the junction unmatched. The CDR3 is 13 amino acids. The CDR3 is CASSALQGNEQYF. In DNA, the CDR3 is TGTGCCAGCAGTGCCCTACAGGGGAACGAGCAGTACTTC.